The T cell receptor beta chain described here comes from a study of OX40 agonist ivuxolimab in advanced cancers. Study observations and caveats: The authors also found low normalized T-cell clonal expansion in some nonresponders. By week 6 at 0.1 to 3.0 mg/kg, blood CD4+ and CD8+ T cells had expanded clonally.

Data came from immunoSEQ multiplex PCR; TCRdb stores just in-frame clones and leaves some out. In the table there are some 70,000 clones, approximately 86% of which are singletons. This clone was seen only once. What it binds is not known. Trimming took off 5 bases at V and 4 bases at J, with 21 bases between the two ends. There are 16 residues in the CDR3. The germline CDR1 and CDR2 sequences are SGHDT and YYEEEE. This sequence was found in an adult with an advanced solid tumor such as melanoma, head and neck, liver or kidney cancer. V usage is TRBV5-6 and J usage is TRBJ1-1; D not resolved. Material: CD4+ or CD8+ T cells sorted from blood, obtained in a trial of the OX40 agonist ivuxolimab. CDR3 nucleotide sequence: TGTGCCAGCAGTTCTGACCGCCGGAGGGATGGCACTGAAGCTTTCTTT. Its protein product is CASSSDRRRDGTEAFF.